This T cell receptor beta chain was identified in a study of identical twins. A universal primer site arose from template switching, and cDNA bore unique molecular identifiers. TCRdb itself ran the 5' RACE reads through MiXCR, one entry per CDR3 protein. The data hold more than 200,000 distinct CDR3 sequences, with roughly a tenth observed a single time. Study results and limitations: Possibly, invariant MAIT and iNKT cells partly confounded zero-insertion analyses. Conclusions leaned on cross-sectional statistical analysis and did not track the same donors over time.

V was shortened by 8 bases and J by 2 bases, with 15 bases between the two germline ends. Germline V gives CDR1 KGHSH, CDR2 LQKENI. The CDR3 runs 15 residues. The sample holds a few counts of this clonotype. The target antigen is unknown. This rearrangement joins TRBV18 to TRBJ2-2; D possibly uses TRBD1 or TRBD2 (5 bases each). The receptor was isolated from a woman under 30 in good health. The sequenced sample consisted of memory (CD45RO+) T cells sorted from blood. The DNA for the CDR3 is TGTGCCAGCCGACGTGGGACGGCCAACACCGGGGAGCTGTTTTTT. It codes for CASRRGTANTGELFF.